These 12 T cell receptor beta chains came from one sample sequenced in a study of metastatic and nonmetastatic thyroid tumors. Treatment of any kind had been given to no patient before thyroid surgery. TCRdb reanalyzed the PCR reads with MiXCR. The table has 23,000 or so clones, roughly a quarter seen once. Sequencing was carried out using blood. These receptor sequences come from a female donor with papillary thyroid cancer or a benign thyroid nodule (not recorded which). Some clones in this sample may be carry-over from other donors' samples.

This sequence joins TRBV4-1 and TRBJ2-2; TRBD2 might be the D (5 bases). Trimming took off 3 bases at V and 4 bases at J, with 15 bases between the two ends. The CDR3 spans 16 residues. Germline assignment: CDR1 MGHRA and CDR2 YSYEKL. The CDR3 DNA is TGCGCCAGCAGCCATTACGGGGTCGCGGGCACCGGGGAGCTGTTTTTT. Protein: CASSHYGVAGTGELFF.

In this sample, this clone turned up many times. The CDR3 sequence: CASSYRGRSYEQYF. The CDR3 DNA reads as TGTGCCAGCAGCTACAGGGGGCGCTCCTACGAGCAGTACTTC. The rearrangement links TRBV7-9 to TRBJ2-7; TRBD1 agrees at 9 bases. V shed 4 bases and J 0 bases; nucleotides not matched to a gene: 1. CDR1 is SEHNR, CDR2 FQNEAQ, per germline (reference sequence). The CDR3 contains 14 residues.

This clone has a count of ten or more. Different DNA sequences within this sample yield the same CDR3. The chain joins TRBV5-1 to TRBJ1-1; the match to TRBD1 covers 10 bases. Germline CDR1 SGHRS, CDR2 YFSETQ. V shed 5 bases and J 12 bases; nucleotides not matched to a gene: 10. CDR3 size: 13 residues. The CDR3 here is CASSAPGQGSTFF. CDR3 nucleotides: TGCGCCAGCAGTGCACCGGGACAGGGGTCTACTTTCTTT. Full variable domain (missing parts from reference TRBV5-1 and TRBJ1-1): KAGVTQTPRYLIKTRGQQVTLSCSPISGHRSVSWYQQTPGQGLQFLFEYFSETQRNKGNFPGRFSGRQFSNSRSEMNVSTLELGDSALYLCASSAPGQGSTFFGQGTRLTVV.

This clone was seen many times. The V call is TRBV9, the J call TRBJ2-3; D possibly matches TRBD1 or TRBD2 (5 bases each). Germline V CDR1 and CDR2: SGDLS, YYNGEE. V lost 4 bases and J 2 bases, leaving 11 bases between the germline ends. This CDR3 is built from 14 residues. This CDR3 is CASSLGPNTDTQYF. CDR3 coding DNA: TGTGCCAGCAGCCTGGGACCGAACACAGATACGCAGTATTTT.

The CDR3 loop reads CASSPPSSGSSYEQYF. CDR3 sequence (DNA): TGTGCCAGCTCACCACCGTCCAGCGGGAGCTCCTACGAGCAGTACTTC. V usage is TRBV18 and J usage is TRBJ2-7; 8 positions match TRBD2. This CDR3 is 16 amino acids long. V gave up 0 bases and J gave up 0 bases; unmatched junction bases: 4. CDR1 and CDR2 (germline): KGHSH, LQKENI.

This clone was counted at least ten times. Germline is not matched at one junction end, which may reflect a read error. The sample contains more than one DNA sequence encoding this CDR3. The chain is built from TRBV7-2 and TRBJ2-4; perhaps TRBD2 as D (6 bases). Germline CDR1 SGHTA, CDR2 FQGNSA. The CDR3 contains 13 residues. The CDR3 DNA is TGTGCCAGCAGCCCCGGAGGGGTATTCATTCAATACTTC. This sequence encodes CASSPGGVFIQYF.

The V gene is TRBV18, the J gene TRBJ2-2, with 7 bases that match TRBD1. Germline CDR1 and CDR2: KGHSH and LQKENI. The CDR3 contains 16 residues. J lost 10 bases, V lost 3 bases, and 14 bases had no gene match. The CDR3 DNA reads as TGTGCCAGCTCACCGAGAGGACAGGTGTTCGGCTTGGAGCTGTTTTTT. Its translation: CASSPRGQVFGLELFF.

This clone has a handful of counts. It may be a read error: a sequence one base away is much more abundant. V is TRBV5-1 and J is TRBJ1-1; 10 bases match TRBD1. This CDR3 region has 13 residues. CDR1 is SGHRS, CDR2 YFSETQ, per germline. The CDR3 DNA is TGCTCCAGCAGTGCACCGGGACAGGGGTCTACTTTCTTT. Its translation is CSSSAPGQGSTFF.

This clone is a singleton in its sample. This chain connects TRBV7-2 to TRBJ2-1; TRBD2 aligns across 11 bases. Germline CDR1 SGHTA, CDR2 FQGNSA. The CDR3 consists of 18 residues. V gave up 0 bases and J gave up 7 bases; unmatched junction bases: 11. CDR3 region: CASSLAPLAGVGKNEQFF. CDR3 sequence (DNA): TGTGCCAGCAGCTTAGCCCCACTAGCGGGAGTTGGTAAAAATGAGCAGTTCTTC.

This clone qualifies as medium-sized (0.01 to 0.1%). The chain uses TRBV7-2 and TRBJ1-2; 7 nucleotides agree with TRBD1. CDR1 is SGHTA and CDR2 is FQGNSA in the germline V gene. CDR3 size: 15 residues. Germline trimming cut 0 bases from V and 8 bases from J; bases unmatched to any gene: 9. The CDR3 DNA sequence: TGTGCCAGCAGCTTAGCGACAGGGAGGGGTGGGGGCTACACCTTC. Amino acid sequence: CASSLATGRGGGYTF.

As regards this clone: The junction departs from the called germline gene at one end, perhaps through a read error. This chain's CDR3 is CASSQDRYSYKTPHHF. The CDR3 coding sequence is TGCGCCAGCAGCCAAGATCGCTACTCCTATAAGACACCCCACCACTTT. This chain uses TRBV4-3 with TRBJ1-6; no firm D call. CDR3 length equals 16 residues. Per the germline V gene, CDR1 is LGHNA and CDR2 is YSLEER.

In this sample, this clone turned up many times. This chain's CDR3 is CASTWGQGITNQPQHF. In DNA, the CDR3 is TGTGCCAGCACATGGGGCCAGGGGATAACCAATCAGCCCCAGCATTTT. V is TRBV28 and J is TRBJ1-5; possible D gene TRBD1, 6 bases. CDR3 length equals 16 residues. Germline V lookup: CDR1 MDHEN, CDR2 SYDVKM. With 7 bases removed from V and 3 bases from J, the gap between germline ends came to 19 bases.